Listed below are T cell receptor beta chains from one sample, sequenced in a study of cytomegalovirus exposure and HLA in healthy donors. Libraries were prepared by immunoSEQ multiplex PCR; TCRdb keeps only in-frame clonotypes and omits some of them. This table holds 82,000 or so clones, around 10% found once. Sequenced: PBMCs. These receptors were obtained from a man aged 55 to 70 in good health and CMV-seropositive. Each CDR3 is given with its conserved first and last residue. Fields, in order: V gene, clone size, J gene, D gene, CDR3 DNA, CDR3 protein. A D gene is named only where the DNA matches it firmly. Size is omitted from some rows. Given values are once, few, many or a class for expanded clones.

v_gene: TRBV10-2
abundance: few
j_gene: TRBJ2-5
d_gene: .
CDR3nt: TGCGCCAGCAGGGCTCCGGGAGAGACCCAGTACTTC
CDR3aa: CASRAPGETQYF

v_gene: TRBV7-7
abundance: few
j_gene: TRBJ2-1
d_gene: TRBD1
CDR3nt: TGTGCTAGCAGCCCAGACAGGGGCCAAGGTAATGAGCAGTTCTTC
CDR3aa: CASSPDRGQGNEQFF

v_gene: TRBV6-6
abundance: .
j_gene: TRBJ2-5
d_gene: TRBD1
CDR3nt: TGTGCCAGCAGTACCCTTGACAGGGCTCAAGAGACCCAGTACTTC
CDR3aa: CASSTLDRAQETQYF

v_gene: TRBV15
abundance: .
j_gene: TRBJ2-5
d_gene: TRBD2
CDR3nt: TGTGCCACCAGCACAACCCAGCGGGAGTTTCAAGAGACCCAGTACTTC
CDR3aa: CATSTTQREFQETQYF

v_gene: TRBV6-6
abundance: .
j_gene: TRBJ1-2
d_gene: .
CDR3nt: TGTGCCAGCAGCCACTCGACTGATGGCTACACCTTC
CDR3aa: CASSHSTDGYTF

v_gene: TRBV5-4
abundance: .
j_gene: TRBJ2-1
d_gene: TRBD2
CDR3nt: TGTGCCAGCAGCCTAGGACTAGCGGTCCTCTCCTACAATGAGCAGTTCTTC
CDR3aa: CASSLGLAVLSYNEQFF

v_gene: TRBV4-1
abundance: .
j_gene: TRBJ2-7
d_gene: TRBD2
CDR3nt: TGCGACAGCAGCCAGAGGGAGGGGACTACTGAATACGAGAAGTACTTC
CDR3aa: CDSSQREGTTEYEKYF

v_gene: TRBV4-1
abundance: many
j_gene: TRBJ2-3
d_gene: .
CDR3nt: TGCGCCAGCAGCCATAGGACAGATAACACAGATACGCAGTATTTT
CDR3aa: CASSHRTDNTDTQYF

v_gene: TRBV27
abundance: few
j_gene: TRBJ1-2
d_gene: TRBD1
CDR3nt: TGTGCCAGCAGGCCAGGGGGCGAGAACTATGGCTACACCTTC
CDR3aa: CASRPGGENYGYTF

v_gene: TRBV9
abundance: few
j_gene: TRBJ1-2
d_gene: TRBD1
CDR3nt: TGTGCCAGCAGCGTTGGGGACAGTAACTATGGCTACACCTTC
CDR3aa: CASSVGDSNYGYTF

v_gene: TRBV10-3
abundance: .
j_gene: TRBJ1-1
d_gene: .
CDR3nt: TGTGCCATCACCCCTGGGAGTGCCACTGAAGCTTTCTTT
CDR3aa: CAITPGSATEAFF

v_gene: TRBV2
abundance: .
j_gene: TRBJ1-2
d_gene: TRBD1
CDR3nt: TGTGCCAGCAGTGAATTGACAGGGGGCGGTGGCTACACCTTC
CDR3aa: CASSELTGGGGYTF

v_gene: TRBV10-3
abundance: .
j_gene: TRBJ1-1
d_gene: TRBD1
CDR3nt: TGTGCCATCAGTGATGTAGGGGGCAGGGGGGACACTGAAGCTTTCTTT
CDR3aa: CAISDVGGRGDTEAFF

v_gene: TRBV7-3
abundance: .
j_gene: TRBJ1-1
d_gene: .
CDR3nt: TGTGCCAGCAGCTTACAGGGTAAAACTGAAGCTTTCTTT
CDR3aa: CASSLQGKTEAFF

v_gene: TRBV25-1
abundance: .
j_gene: TRBJ2-7
d_gene: .
CDR3nt: TGTGCCAGCAGGGATATGGCGGGCGAGCAGTACTTC
CDR3aa: CASRDMAGEQYF

v_gene: TRBV11-1
abundance: few
j_gene: TRBJ2-1
d_gene: .
CDR3nt: TGTGCCAGCAGCTTAGACGGGGGTGAGCAGTTCTTC
CDR3aa: CASSLDGGEQFF

v_gene: TRBV4-1
abundance: .
j_gene: TRBJ2-7
d_gene: TRBD2
CDR3nt: TGCGCCAGCTCCCAACCAGCGGGAGTCCACGAGCAGTACTTC
CDR3aa: CASSQPAGVHEQYF

v_gene: TRBV2
abundance: .
j_gene: TRBJ1-1
d_gene: TRBD1
CDR3nt: TGTGCCAGCAGCCCTCGACAGGGGGCGAGCACTGAAGCTTTCTTT
CDR3aa: CASSPRQGASTEAFF

v_gene: TRBV5-4
abundance: many
j_gene: TRBJ1-2
d_gene: .
CDR3nt: TGTGCCAGCAGCCCCGGGAATAACTATGGCTACACCTTC
CDR3aa: CASSPGNNYGYTF

v_gene: TRBV6-5
abundance: .
j_gene: TRBJ2-5
d_gene: TRBD2
CDR3nt: TGTGCCAGCAGTTACGTGAGGGGAGGGGAGACCCAGTACTTC
CDR3aa: CASSYVRGGETQYF

v_gene: TRBV30
abundance: .
j_gene: TRBJ2-5
d_gene: TRBD1
CDR3nt: TGTGCCTGGAGTCCCTGGGACAGACAAGAGACCCAGTACTTC
CDR3aa: CAWSPWDRQETQYF

v_gene: TRBV9
abundance: .
j_gene: TRBJ2-3
d_gene: .
CDR3nt: TGTGCCAGCAGCGGGGAAGGGGGGGCCGCAGATACGCAGTATTTT
CDR3aa: CASSGEGGAADTQYF

v_gene: TRBV6-5
abundance: few
j_gene: TRBJ1-1
d_gene: .
CDR3nt: TGTGCCAGCAGTTACTCGTTTCGGGGCACTGAAGCTTTCTTT
CDR3aa: CASSYSFRGTEAFF

v_gene: TRBV30
abundance: few
j_gene: TRBJ2-2
d_gene: .
CDR3nt: TGTGCCTGGAAAGGGGCAAAGGGGACCGGGGAGCTGTTTTTT
CDR3aa: CAWKGAKGTGELFF

v_gene: TRBV11-2
abundance: few
j_gene: TRBJ1-4
d_gene: TRBD1
CDR3nt: TGTGCCAGCAACCGGGACAGGGGTTTTGAAAAACTGTTTTTT
CDR3aa: CASNRDRGFEKLFF

v_gene: TRBV29-1
abundance: few
j_gene: TRBJ1-4
d_gene: TRBD1
CDR3nt: TGCAGCGTCGTCGGACAGGGCCATAATGAAAAACTGTTTTTT
CDR3aa: CSVVGQGHNEKLFF

v_gene: TRBV28
abundance: .
j_gene: TRBJ2-1
d_gene: .
CDR3nt: TGTGCCAGCAGCCGATACTTACAGGGCAGCTCCTACAATGAGCAGTTCTTC
CDR3aa: CASSRYLQGSSYNEQFF

v_gene: TRBV27
abundance: few
j_gene: TRBJ2-1
d_gene: TRBD1
CDR3nt: TGTGCCAGCACCCCGGGACAGGGGTCTTACAATGAGCAGTTCTTC
CDR3aa: CASTPGQGSYNEQFF